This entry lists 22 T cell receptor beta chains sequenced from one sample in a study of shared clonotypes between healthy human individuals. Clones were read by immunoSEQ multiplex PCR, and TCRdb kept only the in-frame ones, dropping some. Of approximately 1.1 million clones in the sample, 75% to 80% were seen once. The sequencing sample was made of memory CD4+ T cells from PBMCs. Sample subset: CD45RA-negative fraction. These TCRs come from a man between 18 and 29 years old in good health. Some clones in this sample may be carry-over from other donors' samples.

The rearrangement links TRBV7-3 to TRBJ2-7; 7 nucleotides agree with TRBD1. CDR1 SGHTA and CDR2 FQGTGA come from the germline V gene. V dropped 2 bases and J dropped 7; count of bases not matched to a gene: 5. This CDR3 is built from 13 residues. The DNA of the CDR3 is TGTGCCAGCAGCTTAGGGACCAGGGGGGAGCAGTACTTC. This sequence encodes CASSLGTRGEQYF.

The CDR3 is CASKRMGDSQETQYF. In nucleotides, the CDR3 is TGTGCCAGCAAGCGAATGGGGGACAGCCAAGAGACCCAGTACTTC. This sequence joins TRBV7-9 and TRBJ2-5; 7 bases are a match to TRBD1. Germline V gene lookup returns CDR1 SEHNR and CDR2 FQNEAQ (reference sequence). The CDR3 extends over 15 amino acids. V lost 7 bases to trimming and J lost 1 base; unmatched junction nucleotides: 9.

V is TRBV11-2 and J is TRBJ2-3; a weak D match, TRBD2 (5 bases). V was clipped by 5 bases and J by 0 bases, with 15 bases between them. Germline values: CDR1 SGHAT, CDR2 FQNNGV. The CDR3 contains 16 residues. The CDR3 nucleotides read TGTGCCAGCAGCACGACGACGGGATTCAGCACAGATACGCAGTATTTT. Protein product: CASSTTTGFSTDTQYF.

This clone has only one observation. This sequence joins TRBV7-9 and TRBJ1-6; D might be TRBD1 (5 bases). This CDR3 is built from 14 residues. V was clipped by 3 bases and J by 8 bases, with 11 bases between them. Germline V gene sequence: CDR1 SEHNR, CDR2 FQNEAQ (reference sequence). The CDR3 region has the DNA TGTGCCAGCAGCTTGGACAACCGGGATTCACCCCTCCACTTT. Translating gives CASSLDNRDSPLHF.

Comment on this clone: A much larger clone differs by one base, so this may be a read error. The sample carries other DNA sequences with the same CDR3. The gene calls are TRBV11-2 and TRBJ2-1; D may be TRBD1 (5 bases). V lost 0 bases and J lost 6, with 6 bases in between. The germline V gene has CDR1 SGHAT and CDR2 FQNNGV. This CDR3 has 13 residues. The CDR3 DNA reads TGTGCCAGCAGCTTAGACAGGGCCAATGAGCAGTTCTTC. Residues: CASSLDRANEQFF.

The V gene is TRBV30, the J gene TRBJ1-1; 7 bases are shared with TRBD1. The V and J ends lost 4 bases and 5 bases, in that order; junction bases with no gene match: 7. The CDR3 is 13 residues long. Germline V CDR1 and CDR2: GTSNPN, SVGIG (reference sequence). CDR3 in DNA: TGTGCCTGGATGGGAGGGGGCTGGACTGAAGCTTTCTTT. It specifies CAWMGGGWTEAFF.

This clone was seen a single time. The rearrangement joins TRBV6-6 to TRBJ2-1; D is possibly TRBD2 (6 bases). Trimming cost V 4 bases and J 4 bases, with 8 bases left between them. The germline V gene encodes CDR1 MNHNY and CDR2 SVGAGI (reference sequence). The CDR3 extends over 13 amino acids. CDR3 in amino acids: CASSFSGYNEQFF. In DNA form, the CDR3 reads TGTGCCAGCAGTTTTAGCGGATACAATGAGCAGTTCTTC.

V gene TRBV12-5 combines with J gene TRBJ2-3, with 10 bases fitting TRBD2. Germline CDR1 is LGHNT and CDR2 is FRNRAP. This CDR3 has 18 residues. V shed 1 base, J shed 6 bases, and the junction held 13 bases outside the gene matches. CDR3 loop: CASGLDQSILAGEDTQYF. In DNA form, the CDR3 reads TGTGCTAGTGGTTTGGACCAAAGTATCCTAGCGGGAGAGGATACGCAGTATTTT.

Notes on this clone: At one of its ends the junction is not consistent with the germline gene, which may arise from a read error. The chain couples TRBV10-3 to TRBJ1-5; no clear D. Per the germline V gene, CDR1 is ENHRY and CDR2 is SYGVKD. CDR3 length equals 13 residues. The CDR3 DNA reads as TGTGCCATCAGCGAGTATAGCAATCAGCCCCAGCATTTT. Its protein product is CAISEYSNQPQHF.

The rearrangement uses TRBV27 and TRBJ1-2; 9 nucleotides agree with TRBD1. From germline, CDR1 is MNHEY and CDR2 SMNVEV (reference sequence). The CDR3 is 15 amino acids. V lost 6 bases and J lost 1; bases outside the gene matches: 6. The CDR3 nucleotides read TGTGCCAGCAGGACAGTGGGACAGGGTAACTATGGCTACACCTTC. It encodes CASRTVGQGNYGYTF.

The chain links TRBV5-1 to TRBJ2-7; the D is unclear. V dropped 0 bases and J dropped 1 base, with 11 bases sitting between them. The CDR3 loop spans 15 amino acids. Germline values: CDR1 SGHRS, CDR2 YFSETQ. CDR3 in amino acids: CASSLVGSTSYEQYF. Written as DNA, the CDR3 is TGCGCCAGCAGCTTGGTTGGTAGTACGTCCTACGAGCAGTACTTC.

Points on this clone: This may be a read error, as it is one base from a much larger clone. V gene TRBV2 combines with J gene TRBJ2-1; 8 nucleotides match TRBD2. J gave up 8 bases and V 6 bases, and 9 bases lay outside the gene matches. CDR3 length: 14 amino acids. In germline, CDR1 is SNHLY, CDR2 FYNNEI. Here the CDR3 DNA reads TGTGCCAGCAGCCCCGGACTAGCTTTTGATGAGCAGTTCTTC. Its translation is CASSPGLAFDEQFF.

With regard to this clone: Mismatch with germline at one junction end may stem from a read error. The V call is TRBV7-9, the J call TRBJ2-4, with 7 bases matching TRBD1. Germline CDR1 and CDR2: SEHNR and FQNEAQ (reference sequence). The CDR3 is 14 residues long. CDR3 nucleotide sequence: TGTGCCAGCAGTTTAGGGACAGAGCAAAACATTCAGTACTTC. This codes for CASSLGTEQNIQYF.

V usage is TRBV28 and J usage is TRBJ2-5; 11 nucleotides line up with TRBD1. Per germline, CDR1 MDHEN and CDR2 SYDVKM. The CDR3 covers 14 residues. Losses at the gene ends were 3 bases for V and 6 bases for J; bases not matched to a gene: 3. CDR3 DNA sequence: TGTGCCAGCAGTTTGGGACAGGGGGGCAAGACCCAGTACTTC. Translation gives CASSLGQGGKTQYF.

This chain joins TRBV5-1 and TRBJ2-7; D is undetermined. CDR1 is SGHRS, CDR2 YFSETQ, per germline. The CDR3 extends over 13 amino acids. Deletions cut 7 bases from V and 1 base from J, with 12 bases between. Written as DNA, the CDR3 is TGCGCCAGCTTCAAGGACGGGTCCTACGAGCAGTACTTC. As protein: CASFKDGSYEQYF.

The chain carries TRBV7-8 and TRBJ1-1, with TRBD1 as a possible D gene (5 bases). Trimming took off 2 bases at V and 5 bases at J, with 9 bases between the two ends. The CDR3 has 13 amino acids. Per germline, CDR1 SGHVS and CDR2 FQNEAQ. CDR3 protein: CASSLYGGTEAFF. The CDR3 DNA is TGTGCCAGCAGCTTATATGGGGGAACTGAAGCTTTCTTT.

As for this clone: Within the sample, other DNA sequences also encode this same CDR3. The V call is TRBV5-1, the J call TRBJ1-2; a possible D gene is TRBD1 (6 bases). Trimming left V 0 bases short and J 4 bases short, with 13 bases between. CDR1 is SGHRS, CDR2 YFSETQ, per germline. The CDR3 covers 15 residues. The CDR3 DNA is TGCGCCAGCAGCTTGGAACAGGGTGGTGGCTATGGCTACACCTTC. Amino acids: CASSLEQGGGYGYTF.

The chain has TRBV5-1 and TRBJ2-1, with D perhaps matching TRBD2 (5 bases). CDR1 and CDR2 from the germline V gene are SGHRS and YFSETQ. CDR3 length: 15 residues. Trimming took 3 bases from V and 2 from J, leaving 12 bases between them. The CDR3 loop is CASSSESGPYNEQFF. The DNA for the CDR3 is TGCGCCAGCAGCTCGGAGAGCGGCCCCTACAATGAGCAGTTCTTC.

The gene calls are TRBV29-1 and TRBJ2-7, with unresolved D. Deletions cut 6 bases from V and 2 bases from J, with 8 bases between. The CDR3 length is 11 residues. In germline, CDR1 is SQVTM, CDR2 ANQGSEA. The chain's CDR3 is CSVSSAYEQYF. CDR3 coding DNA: TGCAGCGTCTCTTCCGCCTACGAGCAGTACTTC.

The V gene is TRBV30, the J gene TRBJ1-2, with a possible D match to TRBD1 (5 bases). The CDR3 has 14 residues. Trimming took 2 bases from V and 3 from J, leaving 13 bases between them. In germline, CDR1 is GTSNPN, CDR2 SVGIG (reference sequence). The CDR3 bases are TGTGCCTGGAGTCGGTGGGGCGCGGACTATGGCTACACCTTC. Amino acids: CAWSRWGADYGYTF.

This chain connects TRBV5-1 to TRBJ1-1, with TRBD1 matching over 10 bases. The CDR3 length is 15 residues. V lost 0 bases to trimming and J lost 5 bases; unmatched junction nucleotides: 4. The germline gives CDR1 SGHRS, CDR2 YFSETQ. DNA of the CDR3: TGCGCCAGCAGCTTGGGGACAGGGGGTAGGACTGAAGCTTTCTTT. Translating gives CASSLGTGGRTEAFF.

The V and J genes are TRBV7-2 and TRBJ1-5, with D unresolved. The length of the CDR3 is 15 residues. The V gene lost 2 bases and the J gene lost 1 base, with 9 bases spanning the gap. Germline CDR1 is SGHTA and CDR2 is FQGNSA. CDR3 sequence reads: CASSLTAGSNQPQHF. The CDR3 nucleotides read TGTGCCAGCAGCTTAACTGCCGGGAGCAATCAGCCCCAGCATTTT.